Listed below are T cell receptor beta chains from one sample, sequenced in a study of OX40 agonist ivuxolimab in advanced cancers. Generated by immunoSEQ multiplex PCR, the TCRdb table keeps only in-frame clones and is missing some. The sample carries 78,000 or so clones, 86% recorded once. The sample here was CD4+ or CD8+ T cells sorted from blood, taken in a trial of the OX40 agonist ivuxolimab. These receptors were collected from an adult with an advanced solid tumor such as melanoma, head and neck, liver or kidney cancer. CDR3s include the opening cysteine and the closing phenylalanine or tryptophan. The order of the fields is J gene, D gene, clone size, V gene, CDR3 length, CDR3 DNA, CDR3 protein. The D gene is left open where the match is weak. For some rows the clone size is stated as once, few or many, or as a class when expanded; others skip it.

TRBJ2-1 | TRBD2 | . | TRBV6-5 | 15 | TGTGCCAGCAGTTACCAGATCTTAGCGGGGGAGGAGCAGTTCTTC | CASSYQILAGEEQFF
TRBJ2-6 | . | . | TRBV18 | 20 | TGTGCCAGCTCACCAATCCCATTGACAGGACCTAGCTCTGGGGCCAACGTCCTGACTTTC | CASSPIPLTGPSSGANVLTF
TRBJ1-1 | . | . | TRBV7-7 | 13 | TGTGCCAGCAGCCAAACAGGGAACACTGAAGCTTTCTTT | CASSQTGNTEAFF
TRBJ2-1 | . | . | TRBV5-4 | 14 | TGTGCCAGCAGCAGCCGGGCGGGATACAATGAGCAGTTCTTC | CASSSRAGYNEQFF
TRBJ1-3 | . | . | TRBV7-2 | 14 | TGTGCCAGCAGTCCTGCTACCTCTGGAAACACCATATATTTT | CASSPATSGNTIYF
TRBJ2-7 | . | . | TRBV4-2 | 17 | TGTGCCAGCAGCCAAGCGGTTGGAGGGACCGGGGCATCCGAGCAGTACTTC | CASSQAVGGTGASEQYF
TRBJ1-3 | . | . | TRBV6-5 | 15 | TGTGCCAGCAGTTACCAATCCTCCGGGACGAACACCATATATTTT | CASSYQSSGTNTIYF
TRBJ1-5 | TRBD1 | . | TRBV18 | 16 | TGTGCCAGCTCACCTACACAGGGGGCTGGCAATCAGCCCCAGCATTTT | CASSPTQGAGNQPQHF
TRBJ1-5 | TRBD1 | . | TRBV6-6 | 15 | TGTGCCAGCAGTTACGCCGACAGGGCAAGGCAGCCCCAGCATTTT | CASSYADRARQPQHF
TRBJ1-5 | . | once | TRBV19 | 14 | TGTGCCAGTAGTTCTACGAGTTCCAATCAGCCCCAGCATTTT | CASSSTSSNQPQHF
TRBJ1-1 | . | . | TRBV5-4 | 15 | TGTGCCAGCAGCTTGGATGGGGGACGGTTCACTGAAGCTTTCTTT | CASSLDGGRFTEAFF
TRBJ2-5 | . | . | TRBV20-1 | 11 | TGCAGTGAGGAGCAGGGAGAGACCCAGTACTTC | CSEEQGETQYF
TRBJ2-2 | . | . | TRBV10-1 | 13 | TGCGCCAGCAGCGGGGGAAACACCGGGGAGCTGTTTTTT | CASSGGNTGELFF
TRBJ2-3 | . | . | TRBV6-6 | 13 | TGTGCCAGCAGTTACGGGGGCACAGATACGCAGTATTTT | CASSYGGTDTQYF
TRBJ2-2 | . | once | TRBV6-6 | 15 | TGTGCCAGCAGTTACGGCCAGGCGAACACCGGGGAGCTGTTTTTT | CASSYGQANTGELFF
TRBJ2-7 | TRBD1 | few | TRBV6-1 | 14 | TGTGCCAGCAGATCAGGGGGAGTCTCCTACGAGCAGTACTTC | CASRSGGVSYEQYF
TRBJ2-7 | . | . | TRBV28 | 13 | TGTGCCAGTGTCCCCGCAGGTAGGAACGAGCAGTACTTC | CASVPAGRNEQYF
TRBJ1-2 | . | once | TRBV28 | 11 | TGTGCCAGCAGTGGGAACTATGGCTACACCTTC | CASSGNYGYTF
TRBJ2-4 | . | . | TRBV11-2 | 16 | TGTGCCAGCAGCCCAGGCCGAGGGGACATGAATAACATTCAGTACTTC | CASSPGRGDMNNIQYF
TRBJ2-7 | TRBD1 | once | TRBV19 | 14 | TGTGCCAGTACCCGGACAGGGGGCTCCTACGAGCAGTACTTC | CASTRTGGSYEQYF
TRBJ2-2 | . | . | TRBV2 | 16 | TGTGCCAGCAGTGAAGTTGACAGGACGGACACCGGGGAGCTGTTTTTT | CASSEVDRTDTGELFF
TRBJ1-2 | . | . | TRBV7-9 | 16 | TGTGCCAGCAGCCCCCTGACAGGATTTACTAACTATGGCTACACCTTC | CASSPLTGFTNYGYTF
TRBJ2-6 | . | . | TRBV7-6 | 16 | TGTGCCAGCAGCCCCTGGACGGGCGCTGGGGCCAACGTCCTGACTTTC | CASSPWTGAGANVLTF
TRBJ2-6 | . | . | TRBV25-1 | 14 | TGTGCCAGCAATACGGGGTGGGGGGCCAACGTCCTGACTTTC | CASNTGWGANVLTF
TRBJ1-2 | . | . | TRBV19 | 14 | TGTGCCAGTAGCCGGGGGTCTGCCCTCTATGGCTACACCTTC | CASSRGSALYGYTF
TRBJ1-6 | TRBD1 | . | TRBV6-5 | 15 | TGTGCCAGCAGAACTGTGGACAGGAGGGATTCACCCCTCCACTTT | CASRTVDRRDSPLHF
TRBJ2-3 | TRBD2 | once | TRBV29-1 | 13 | TGCAGCGTTGGTCTAGCGGTCACAGATACGCAGTATTTT | CSVGLAVTDTQYF